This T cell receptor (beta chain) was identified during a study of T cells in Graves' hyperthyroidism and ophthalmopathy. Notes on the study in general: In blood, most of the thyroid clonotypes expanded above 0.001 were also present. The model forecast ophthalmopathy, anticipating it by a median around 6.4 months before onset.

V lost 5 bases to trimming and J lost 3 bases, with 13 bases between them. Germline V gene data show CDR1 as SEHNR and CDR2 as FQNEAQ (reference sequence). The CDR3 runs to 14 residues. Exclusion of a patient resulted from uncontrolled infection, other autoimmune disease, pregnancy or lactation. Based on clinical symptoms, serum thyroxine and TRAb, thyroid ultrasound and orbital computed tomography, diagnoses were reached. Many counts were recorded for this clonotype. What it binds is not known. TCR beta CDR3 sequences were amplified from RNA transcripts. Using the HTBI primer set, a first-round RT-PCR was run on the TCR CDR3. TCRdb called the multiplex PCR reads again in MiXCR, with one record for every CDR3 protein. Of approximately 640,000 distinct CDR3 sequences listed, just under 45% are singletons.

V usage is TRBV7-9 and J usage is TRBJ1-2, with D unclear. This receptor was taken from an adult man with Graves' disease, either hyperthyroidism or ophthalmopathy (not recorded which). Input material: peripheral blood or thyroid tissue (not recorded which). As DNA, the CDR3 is TGTGCCAGCAGCCCCCGGGGAGGAGACTATGGCTACACCTTC. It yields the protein CASSPRGGDYGYTF.